A single sample gave rise to the 17 T cell receptor beta chains below, sequenced in a study of CD8+ T cells in alopecia areata. Specified treatment: oral pan-JAK inhibitor, 5-10 mg twice daily. cDNA prepared by RNA extraction and subsequent reverse transcription served as the template for sequencing. Profiling relied on immunoSEQ multiplex PCR, and the TCRdb table lists in-frame clones only, not all of them. Of approximately 200,000 clones in the sample, roughly 64% were seen once. Sequenced here: CD4+ T cells sorted from blood, sampled at week 24, from a patient treated with tofacitinib. The receptor set was obtained from a human donor with alopecia areata.

This clone was found a few times. The rearrangement links TRBV29-1 to TRBJ2-3; D is perhaps TRBD1 or TRBD2 (6 bases each). Germline assignment: CDR1 SQVTM and CDR2 ANQGSEA. V was pared by 7 bases and J by 0 bases, with 20 bases between. This CDR3 comprises 16 residues. CDR3 coding DNA: TGCAGCGCGGTGGGGGGCGGATTTCTAAGCACAGATACGCAGTATTTT. It yields the protein CSAVGGGFLSTDTQYF.

The table lists this clone with a few counts. This sequence joins TRBV4-1 and TRBJ1-5, with 8 positions matching TRBD1. With 3 bases clipped from V and 4 bases from J, the junction kept 8 bases outside the gene matches. Germline V gene lookup returns CDR1 MGHRA and CDR2 YSYEKL. The CDR3 has 16 residues. CDR3 protein: CASSHGQGTWNQPQHF. DNA of the CDR3: TGCGCCAGCAGCCATGGACAGGGTACATGGAATCAGCCCCAGCATTTT.

The rearrangement links TRBV29-1 to TRBJ2-5; D uncertain. The V gene's germline CDR1 is SQVTM and CDR2 ANQGSEA. V was shortened by 5 bases and J by 4 bases, with 8 bases between the two germline ends. The CDR3 covers 11 residues. CDR3 nucleotide sequence: TGCAGCGTTACTCTGGGAGAGACCCAGTACTTC. Its translation: CSVTLGETQYF.

This clone has only a few counts. The genes are TRBV29-1 and TRBJ2-7; D is ambiguous. Germline lookup yields CDR1 SQVTM and CDR2 ANQGSEA. The CDR3 runs to 11 residues. V shed 7 bases and J shed 5 bases, with 12 bases lying between them. The DNA for the CDR3 is TGCAGCGCTGGACCTGGACACGAGCAGTACTTC. Encoded protein: CSAGPGHEQYF.

The gene calls are TRBV5-1 and TRBJ2-7; TRBD1 aligns across 9 bases. The CDR3 contains 14 residues. Germline-derived CDR1 and CDR2 are SGHRS and YFSETQ. Trimming removed 0 bases from V and 5 bases from J; junction bases left unmatched: 3. The chain's CDR3 is CASSLGDREHEQYF. The DNA of the CDR3 is TGCGCCAGCAGCTTGGGGGACAGGGAACACGAGCAGTACTTC.

The V call is TRBV18, the J call TRBJ2-5; TRBD1 matches 10 bases. CDR3 size: 15 residues. After removal of 3 bases from V and 3 bases from J, the junction contained 4 bases not matched to a gene. Germline CDR1 and CDR2: KGHSH and LQKENI. The chain's CDR3 is CASSPGTGDEETQYF. The CDR3 region has the DNA TGTGCCAGCTCACCTGGGACAGGGGATGAAGAGACCCAGTACTTC.

CDR3 loop: CASSLASQETQYF. The CDR3 coding sequence is TGTGCCAGCAGCTTAGCCAGTCAAGAGACCCAGTACTTC. The chain is built from TRBV7-8 and TRBJ2-5; D ambiguous. V was clipped by 0 bases and J by 2 bases, with 4 bases between them. The CDR3 extends over 13 amino acids. The germline V gene encodes CDR1 SGHVS and CDR2 FQNEAQ.

This chain uses TRBV30 with TRBJ2-7, with D tentatively TRBD1 (7 bases). Trimming cost V 3 bases and J 3 bases, with 18 bases left between them. CDR3 length: 15 amino acids. Germline V lookup: CDR1 GTSNPN, CDR2 SVGIG (reference sequence). CDR3 nucleotides: TGTGCCTGGAGGTCCCGAGCAGGGGGGAACTACGAGCAGTACTTC. Translation gives CAWRSRAGGNYEQYF. Supplemented by reference TRBV30 and TRBJ2-7, the full variable domain reads SQTIHQWPATLVQPVGSPLSLECTVEGTSNPNLYWYRQAAGRGLQLLFYSVGIGQISSEVPQNLSASRPQDRQFILSSKKLLLSDSGFYLCAWRSRAGGNYEQYFGPGTRLTVT.

The rearrangement uses TRBV9 and TRBJ2-3, with 7 bases aligning to TRBD2. Germline CDR1 reads SGDLS; CDR2 reads YYNGEE. V shed 3 bases and J 3 bases; nucleotides not matched to a gene: 10. The CDR3 spans 16 residues. The CDR3 loop reads CASSASGTPLTDTQYF. The CDR3 coding sequence is TGTGCCAGCAGCGCGAGCGGGACCCCACTAACAGATACGCAGTATTTT.

The chain recombines TRBV7-2 with TRBJ1-2; 10 nucleotides align to TRBD1. The CDR3 is made up of 14 amino acids. Germline V CDR1 and CDR2: SGHTA, FQGNSA. The V and J ends lost 5 bases and 4 bases, in that order; junction bases with no gene match: 4. The CDR3 sequence is CASSRRDRGYGYTF. CDR3 nucleotide sequence: TGTGCCAGCAGCCGACGGGACAGGGGCTATGGCTACACCTTC. The whole variable domain, remainder taken from reference TRBV7-2 and TRBJ1-2, is GAGVSQSPSNKVTEKGKDVELRCDPISGHTALYWYRQSLGQGLEFLIYFQGNSAPDKSGLPSDRFSAERTGGSVSTLTIQRTQQEDSAVYLCASSRRDRGYGYTFGSGTRLTVV.

J is TRBJ2-7 and V is TRBV14; D possibly corresponds to TRBD1 (5 bases). In germline, CDR1 is SGHDN, CDR2 FVKESK. Trimming removed 9 bases at V and 2 bases at J, with 11 bases between. There are 12 residues in the CDR3. The CDR3 loop is CASKGRAYEQYF. The CDR3 coding sequence is TGTGCCAGTAAAGGCAGGGCCTACGAGCAGTACTTC. Full variable domain (missing parts from reference TRBV14 and TRBJ2-7): EAGVTQFPSHSVIEKGQTVTLRCDPISGHDNLYWYRRVMGKEIKFLLHFVKESKQDESGMPNNRFLAERTGGTYSTLKVQPAELEDSGVYFCASKGRAYEQYFGPGTRLTVT.

J is TRBJ1-6 and V is TRBV7-2; 7 bases map to TRBD1. The V segment lost 4 bases and the J segment 5 bases; nucleotides outside the gene matches: 2. The V gene's germline CDR1 is SGHTA and CDR2 FQGNSA. This CDR3 has 14 amino acids. CDR3 region: CASSYGTDNSPLHF. The CDR3 DNA sequence: TGTGCCAGCAGCTATGGGACAGATAATTCACCCCTCCACTTT.

The V and J genes are TRBV30 and TRBJ2-1; D perhaps matches TRBD2 (6 bases). CDR3 size: 13 residues. CDR1 GTSNPN and CDR2 SVGIG come from the germline V gene (reference sequence). V was pared by 2 bases and J by 5 bases, with 10 bases between. The CDR3 bases are TGTGCCTGGAGTTACGGGAGAGACAATGAGCAGTTCTTC. It translates to CAWSYGRDNEQFF.

The gene calls are TRBV30 and TRBJ1-4; D uncertain. Germline V lookup: CDR1 GTSNPN, CDR2 SVGIG (reference sequence). Trimming stripped 1 base from V and 4 bases from J, with 7 bases between. The CDR3 runs 13 residues. This chain's CDR3 is CAWSGDLNEKLFF. The CDR3 DNA follows: TGTGCCTGGAGTGGAGACCTTAATGAAAAACTGTTTTTT.

This clone has more than one count but fewer than ten. The J gene is TRBJ2-3, the V gene TRBV4-1, with unresolved D. Trimming took off 2 bases at V and 0 bases at J, with 12 bases between the two ends. This CDR3 is 16 amino acids long. Germline V lookup: CDR1 MGHRA, CDR2 YSYEKL. DNA for the CDR3: TGCGCCAGCAGCCAATACGGCGACCGCAGCACAGATACGCAGTATTTT. Protein: CASSQYGDRSTDTQYF.

This chain joins TRBV30 and TRBJ1-5, with TRBD1 matching 9 bases. Germline assignment: CDR1 GTSNPN and CDR2 SVGIG (reference sequence). This CDR3 has 13 amino acids. V dropped 5 bases and J dropped 5; count of bases not matched to a gene: 4. DNA of the CDR3: TGTGCCTGGGGGACAGGGACCTATCAGCCCCAGCATTTT. Protein: CAWGTGTYQPQHF.

V usage is TRBV7-2 and J usage is TRBJ2-7; TRBD2 might be the D (5 bases). The V gene's germline CDR1 is SGHTA and CDR2 FQGNSA. This CDR3 is 13 amino acids long. V lost 4 bases to trimming and J lost 9 bases, with 16 bases between them. The CDR3 coding sequence is TGTGCCAGCAGCTCCCGGACTTTCTCGGGGCAGTACTTC. Amino acids: CASSSRTFSGQYF.